This TCR beta chain was identified during a study of metastatic and nonmetastatic thyroid tumors. Across the whole study: Patients with malignant and benign thyroid disease provided blood and tumor or nodule tissue, whose repertoires were compared. Broader study findings: Malignant thyroid tumors reportedly exceeded benign nodules significantly in TCR beta diversity, with the difference appearing in blood and tumor.

This CDR3 is built from 13 residues. CDR1 and CDR2 (germline): KGHDR, SFDVKD. The V end lost 8 bases, the J end lost 1 base, and 7 bases lay between the germline ends. Treatment of any kind had been given to no patient before thyroid surgery. This clone occurred many times. As yet, its antigen is unknown. Source study methods: Clinicopathological groups of papillary thyroid cancer showed CDR3 differences that were used to build a distant-metastasis classifier. With MiXCR, TCRdb reprocessed the PCR reads. The V and J calls follow TCRdb's processing rather than the paper's. The sample consists of about 15,000 clones, 20% to 30% of them appearing once.

V gene TRBV24-1 combines with J gene TRBJ2-2; the D gene is possibly TRBD1 (6 bases). The receptor's source is a female donor with papillary thyroid cancer or a benign thyroid nodule (not recorded which). Some clones in this sample may be carry-over from other donors' samples. The sequenced material came from tumor tissue. The chain's CDR3 is CATTQGNTGELFF. For the CDR3, the DNA is TGTGCCACCACACAGGGGAACACCGGGGAGCTGTTTTTT.